This TCR beta chain was captured in a study of human T cells and chemical hapten exposure. CDR3 length: 17 amino acids. V lost 1 base, J lost 4 bases, and 6 bases stayed unmatched. Germline loops: CDR1 LGHNA, CDR2 YSLEER. Authors' data handling: With a range of roughly 23,224 to 690,600, the median per sample was around 96,000 TCRs. TCRdb passed the RACE reads through MiXCR, listing each CDR3 protein once. TCRdb assigned the V and J calls; the authors' analysis was not used. Of tens of thousands of distinct CDR3 sequences in the sample, about 10% were seen once. Time point noted: patch test 2, 6 weeks after DPC sensitization. This sample's treatment: therapeutic diphenylcyclopropenone sensitization with weekly scalp DPC. Blood draws preceded each patch test application. Whole blood that had not been fractionated was the source of extracted total RNA.

The clonotype originates from a man aged 40-49 years with alopecia areata. Some clones in this sample may be carry-over from other donors' samples. V and J are TRBV4-3 and TRBJ2-6, with 8 bases aligning to TRBD1. The input for sequencing was whole blood, taken in connection with sensitization to the hapten diphenylcyclopropenone (DPC). The CDR3 DNA is TGCGCCAGCAGCCAAGGGCCAGGGGGCAGGGGGGCCAACGTCCTGACTTTC. Protein sequence: CASSQGPGGRGANVLTF.